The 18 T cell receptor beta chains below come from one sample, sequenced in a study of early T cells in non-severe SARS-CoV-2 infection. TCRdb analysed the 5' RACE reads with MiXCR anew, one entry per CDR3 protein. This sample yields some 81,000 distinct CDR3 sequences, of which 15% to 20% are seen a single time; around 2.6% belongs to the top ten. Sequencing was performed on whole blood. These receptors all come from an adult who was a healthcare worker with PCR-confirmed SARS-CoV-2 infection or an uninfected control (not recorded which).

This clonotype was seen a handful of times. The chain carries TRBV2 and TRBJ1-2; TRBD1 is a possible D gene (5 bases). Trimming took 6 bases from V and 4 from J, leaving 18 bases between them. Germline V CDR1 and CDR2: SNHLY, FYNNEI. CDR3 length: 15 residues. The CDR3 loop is CASRPGLGVSYGYTF. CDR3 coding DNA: TGTGCCAGCAGGCCGGGACTAGGGGTCTCCTATGGCTACACCTTC.

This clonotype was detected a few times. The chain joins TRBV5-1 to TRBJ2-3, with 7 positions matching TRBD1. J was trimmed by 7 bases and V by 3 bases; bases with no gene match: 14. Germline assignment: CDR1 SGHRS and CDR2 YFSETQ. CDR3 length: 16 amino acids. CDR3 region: CASSSRRDSGWNTQYF. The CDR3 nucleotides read TGCGCCAGCAGCTCCCGACGGGACAGTGGTTGGAATACGCAGTATTTT. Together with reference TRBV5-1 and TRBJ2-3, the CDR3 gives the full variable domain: KAGVTQTPRYLIKTRGQQVTLSCSPISGHRSVSWYQQTPGQGLQFLFEYFSETQRNKGNFPGRFSGRQFSNSRSEMNVSTLELGDSALYLCASSSRRDSGWNTQYFGPGTRLTVL.

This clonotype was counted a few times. CDR3 nucleotide sequence: TGCAGCGTTGCTTTCCCGGAAAACATTCAGTACTTC. This codes for CSVAFPENIQYF. The chain has TRBV29-1 and TRBJ2-4, with D hard to call. CDR3 size: 12 residues. With 4 bases removed from V and 5 bases from J, the gap between germline ends came to 9 bases. CDR1 SQVTM and CDR2 ANQGSEA come from the germline V gene.

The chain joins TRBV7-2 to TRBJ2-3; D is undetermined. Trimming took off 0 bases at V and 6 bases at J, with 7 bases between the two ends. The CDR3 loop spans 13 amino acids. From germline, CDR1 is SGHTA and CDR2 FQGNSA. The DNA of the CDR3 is TGTGCCAGCAGCTTAGCGTTCGGGGATACGCAGTATTTT. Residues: CASSLAFGDTQYF. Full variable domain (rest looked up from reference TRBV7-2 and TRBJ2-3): GAGVSQSPSNKVTEKGKDVELRCDPISGHTALYWYRQSLGQGLEFLIYFQGNSAPDKSGLPSDRFSAERTGGSVSTLTIQRTQQEDSAVYLCASSLAFGDTQYFGPGTRLTVL.

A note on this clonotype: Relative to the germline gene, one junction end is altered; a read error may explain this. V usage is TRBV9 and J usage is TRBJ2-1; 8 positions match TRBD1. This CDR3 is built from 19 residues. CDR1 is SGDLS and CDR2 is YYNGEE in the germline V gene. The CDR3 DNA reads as TGTGCCAGCAGCGTAGCTCCTGCCGGGACAGGAGAAATGTACAATGAGCAGTTATTC. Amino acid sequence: CASSVAPAGTGEMYNEQLF.

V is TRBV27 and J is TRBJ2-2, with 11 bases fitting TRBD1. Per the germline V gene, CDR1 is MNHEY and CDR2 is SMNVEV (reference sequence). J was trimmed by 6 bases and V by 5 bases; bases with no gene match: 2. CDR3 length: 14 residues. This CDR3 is CASSGTGGPGELFF. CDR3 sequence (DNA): TGTGCCAGCAGTGGGACAGGGGGTCCCGGGGAGCTGTTTTTT.

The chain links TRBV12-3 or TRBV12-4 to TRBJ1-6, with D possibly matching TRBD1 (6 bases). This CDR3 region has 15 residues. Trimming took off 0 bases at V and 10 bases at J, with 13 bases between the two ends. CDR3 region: CASSLAAGGLSPLHF. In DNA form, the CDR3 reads TGTGCCAGCAGTTTAGCAGCTGGGGGCCTATCACCCCTCCACTTT.

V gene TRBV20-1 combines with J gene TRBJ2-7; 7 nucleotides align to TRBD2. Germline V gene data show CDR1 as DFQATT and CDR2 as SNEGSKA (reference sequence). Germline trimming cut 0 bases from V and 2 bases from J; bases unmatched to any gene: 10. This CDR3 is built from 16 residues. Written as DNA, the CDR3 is TGCAGTGCTAGAGACGCCCTCCGGGAGGAAACCTACGAGCAGTACTTC. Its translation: CSARDALREETYEQYF.

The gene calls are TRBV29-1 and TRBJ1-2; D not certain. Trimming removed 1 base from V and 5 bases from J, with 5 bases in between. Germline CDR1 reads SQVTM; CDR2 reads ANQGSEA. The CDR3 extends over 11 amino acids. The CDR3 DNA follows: TGCAGCGTTGAAGGAGTATATGGCTACACCTTC. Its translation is CSVEGVYGYTF.

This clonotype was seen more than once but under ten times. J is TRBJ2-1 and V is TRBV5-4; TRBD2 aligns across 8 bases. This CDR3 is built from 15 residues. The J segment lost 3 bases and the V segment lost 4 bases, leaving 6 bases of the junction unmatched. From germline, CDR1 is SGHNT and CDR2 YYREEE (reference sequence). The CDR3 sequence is CASSTSGSIYNEQFF. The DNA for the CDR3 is TGTGCCAGCAGCACTAGCGGCTCCATCTACAATGAGCAGTTCTTC.

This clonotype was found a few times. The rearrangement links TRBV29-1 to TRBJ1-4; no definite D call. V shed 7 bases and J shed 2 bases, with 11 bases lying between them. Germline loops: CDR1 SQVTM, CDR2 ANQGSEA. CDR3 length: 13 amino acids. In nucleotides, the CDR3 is TGCAGCGGCGCTAGTGGGACTAATGAAAAACTGTTTTTT. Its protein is CSGASGTNEKLFF.

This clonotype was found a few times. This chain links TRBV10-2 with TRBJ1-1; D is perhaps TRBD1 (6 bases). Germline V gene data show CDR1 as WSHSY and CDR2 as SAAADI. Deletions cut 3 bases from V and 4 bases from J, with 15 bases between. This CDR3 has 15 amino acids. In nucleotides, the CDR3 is TGCGCCAGCAGTGACAAACAGGGCACCGGCACTGAAGCTTTCTTT. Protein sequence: CASSDKQGTGTEAFF.

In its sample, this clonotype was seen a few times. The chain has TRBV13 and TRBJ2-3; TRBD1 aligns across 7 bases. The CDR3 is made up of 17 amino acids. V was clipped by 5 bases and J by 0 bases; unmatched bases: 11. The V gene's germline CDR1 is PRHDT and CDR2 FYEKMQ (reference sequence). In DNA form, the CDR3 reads TGTGCCAGCAGCAAGTGGGAAACAGGGGCTAGCACAGATACGCAGTATTTT. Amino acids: CASSKWETGASTDTQYF.

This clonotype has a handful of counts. The CDR3 DNA follows: TGTGCCAGCAGTTTGGGGAGCTCCCTTAACGGAAACAATGAGCAGTTCTTC. The encoded protein is CASSLGSSLNGNNEQFF. The chain combines TRBV12-3 or TRBV12-4 with TRBJ2-1, with a tentative D call TRBD2 (5 bases). V was cut by 3 bases and J by 5 bases, with 20 bases left in between. The CDR3 has 17 residues.

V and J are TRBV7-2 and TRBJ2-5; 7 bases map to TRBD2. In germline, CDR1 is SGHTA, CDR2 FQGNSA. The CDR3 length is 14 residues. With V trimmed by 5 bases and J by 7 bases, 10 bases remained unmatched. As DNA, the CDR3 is TGTGCCAGCAGCCCGCGACTAGCTGCACGGACCCAGTACTTC. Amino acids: CASSPRLAARTQYF. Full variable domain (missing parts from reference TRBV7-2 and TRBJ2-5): GAGVSQSPSNKVTEKGKDVELRCDPISGHTALYWYRQSLGQGLEFLIYFQGNSAPDKSGLPSDRFSAERTGGSVSTLTIQRTQQEDSAVYLCASSPRLAARTQYFGPGTRLLVL.

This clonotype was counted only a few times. The CDR3 sequence: CASSIDPSQPQHF. CDR3 DNA: TGTGCCAGTAGTATAGACCCAAGTCAGCCCCAGCATTTT. The genes are TRBV19 and TRBJ1-5, with D unclear. V was cut by 0 bases and J by 6 bases, with 6 bases left in between. This CDR3 spans 13 amino acids. Germline V gene sequence: CDR1 LNHDA, CDR2 SQIVND (reference sequence).

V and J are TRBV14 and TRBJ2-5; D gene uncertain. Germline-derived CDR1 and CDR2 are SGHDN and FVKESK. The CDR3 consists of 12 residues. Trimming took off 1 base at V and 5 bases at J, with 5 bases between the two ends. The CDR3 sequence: CASSQVDETQYF. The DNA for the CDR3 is TGTGCCAGCAGCCAAGTGGACGAGACCCAGTACTTC.

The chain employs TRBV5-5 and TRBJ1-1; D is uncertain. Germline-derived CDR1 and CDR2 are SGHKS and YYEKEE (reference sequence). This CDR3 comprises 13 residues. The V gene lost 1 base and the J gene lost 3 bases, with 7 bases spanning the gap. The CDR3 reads CASSLLRDTEAFF. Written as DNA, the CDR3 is TGTGCCAGCAGCTTGCTAAGGGACACTGAAGCTTTCTTT.